Listed below are T cell receptor beta chains from one sample, sequenced in a study of preoperative IRX-2 immunotherapy in early breast cancer. TCRdb's table, derived via immunoSEQ multiplex PCR, lists solely in-frame clones and lacks some. The sample has roughly 24,000 clones, around 74% seen once. The material was lymph node tissue, obtained after IRX-2 immunotherapy. The receptor source for this set is a human donor with breast cancer. Both conserved end residues are part of each CDR3. D genes are given only for firm matches. Expanded clones are given a class, and other clones once, few, many or no size at all.

clone size	V gene	D gene	J gene	CDR3 protein	CDR3 DNA
.	TRBV28	.	TRBJ1-2	CASSLGIYDGYTF	TGTGCCAGCAGTTTAGGGATCTACGATGGCTACACCTTC
.	TRBV29-1	.	TRBJ1-1	CSVEGPAGEAFF	TGCAGCGTTGAAGGACCGGCAGGTGAAGCTTTCTTT
.	TRBV19	TRBD1	TRBJ1-4	CASSSRQGGDYEKLFF	TGTGCCAGTAGTTCCCGACAGGGAGGGGACTATGAAAAACTGTTTTTT
.	TRBV14	.	TRBJ2-2	CASSQQTTGELFF	TGTGCCAGCAGCCAACAAACTACCGGGGAGCTGTTTTTT
.	TRBV6-8	.	TRBJ1-1	CASSYRNTEAFF	TGTGCAAGCAGCTACAGAAACACTGAAGCTTTCTTT
.	TRBV10-1	.	TRBJ2-1	CASSDVAHEQFF	TGCGCCAGCAGTGATGTAGCTCATGAGCAGTTCTTC
.	TRBV6-8	.	TRBJ2-5	CASSPKSTGQETQYF	TGTGCCAGCAGCCCAAAGTCGACAGGACAAGAGACCCAGTACTTC
.	TRBV6-8	TRBD2	TRBJ2-5	CASSDPGTSGFQETQYF	TGTGCCAGCAGTGATCCCGGGACTAGCGGGTTTCAAGAGACCCAGTACTTC
.	TRBV7-1	.	TRBJ1-2	CASSFGRGYGYTF	TGTGCCAGCAGCTTCGGAAGAGGGTATGGCTACACCTTC
few	TRBV11-3	TRBD1	TRBJ1-1	CASSLGSGQIEAFF	TGTGCCAGCAGCTTAGGATCGGGACAGATTGAAGCTTTCTTT
.	TRBV5-1	.	TRBJ1-4	CASSLGQGRSNEKLFF	TGCGCCAGCAGCCTCGGACAAGGCAGGAGTAATGAAAAACTGTTTTTT
.	TRBV7-7	.	TRBJ2-1	CANSLIPSNRAHNEQFF	TGTGCCAACAGCTTGATCCCCTCAAACAGGGCCCACAATGAGCAGTTCTTC
.	TRBV14	TRBD1	TRBJ1-2	CASSPGQGGRVVITF	TGTGCCAGCAGCCCCGGACAGGGAGGGCGTGTTGTAATCACCTTC
few	TRBV28	.	TRBJ1-1	CASRPRNTEAFF	TGTGCCAGCAGACCCAGGAACACTGAAGCTTTCTTT
.	TRBV6-8	TRBD2	TRBJ2-5	CASRLAGDETQYF	TGTGCCTCCCGACTAGCGGGAGATGAGACCCAGTACTTC
once	TRBV11-3	TRBD1	TRBJ1-1	CASVAGTGYPEAFF	TGTGCCAGCGTTGCCGGGACAGGGTACCCCGAAGCTTTCTTT
.	TRBV6-8	TRBD1	TRBJ2-3	CASSYGTGWTDTQYF	TGTGCCAGCAGCTATGGGACAGGGTGGACAGATACGCAGTATTTT
.	TRBV7-6	.	TRBJ1-1	CASSPHGGYNTEAFF	TGTGCCAGCAGCCCCCATGGGGGGTATAACACTGAAGCTTTCTTT
.	TRBV6-8	TRBD1	TRBJ1-2	CASSYSIQGGASGYTF	TGTGCCAGCAGTTACTCTATCCAAGGGGGCGCGAGTGGCTACACCTTC
once	TRBV10-2	.	TRBJ2-1	CASSEFGGHNEQFF	TGCGCCAGCAGTGAGTTTGGGGGGCACAATGAGCAGTTCTTC
.	TRBV11-3	.	TRBJ2-7	CASSLLGRAYEQYF	TGTGCCAGCAGCTTGTTAGGCAGGGCCTACGAGCAGTACTTC
few	TRBV6-8	TRBD1	TRBJ2-7	CAISVVSMDREYEQYF	TGTGCCATCAGTGTCGTCTCCATGGACAGGGAGTACGAGCAGTACTTC
medium-sized	TRBV6-8	.	TRBJ2-5	CASRPPTETQYF	TGTGCCAGCAGGCCCCCGACGGAGACCCAGTACTTC
.	TRBV6-8	TRBD2	TRBJ2-3	CASSYTGTTGGQYF	TGTGCCAGCAGTTACACCGGGACTACCGGGGGGCAGTATTTT
.	TRBV6-7	.	TRBJ1-4	CASSYSRKLFF	TGTGCCAGCAGTTACTCGAGGAAACTGTTTTTT
.	TRBV6-8	TRBD2	TRBJ2-5	CASSRVTAGLATPGETQYF	TGTGCCAGCAGCCGAGTTACGGCGGGACTAGCGACTCCCGGAGAGACCCAGTACTTC
.	TRBV23-1	.	TRBJ2-7	CASSQYLGGYEQYF	TGCGCCAGCAGCCAGTATCTGGGTGGGTACGAGCAGTACTTC
.	TRBV28	.	TRBJ2-7	CASSLFEKYEQYF	TGTGCCAGCAGTTTATTTGAGAAGTACGAGCAGTACTTC
.	TRBV28	TRBD2	TRBJ2-7	CASGGGPNYEQYF	TGTGCCAGCGGCGGGGGACCGAACTACGAGCAGTACTTC
.	TRBV29-1	.	TRBJ1-1	CSVEEWGGITSSNTEAFF	TGCAGCGTTGAAGAGTGGGGGGGCATTACATCGTCGAACACTGAAGCTTTCTTT
once	TRBV7-7	TRBD1	TRBJ2-7	CASSKGQGSYEQYF	TGTGCCAGCAGCAAAGGACAGGGTTCCTACGAGCAGTACTTC
.	TRBV11-3	TRBD1	TRBJ2-7	CASSLIQGAIHEQYF	TGTGCCAGCAGCTTAATACAGGGGGCCATCCACGAGCAGTACTTC
.	TRBV11-3	.	TRBJ1-1	CASSLETRSTEAFF	TGTGCCAGCAGCTTGGAAACGAGGAGCACTGAAGCTTTCTTT
.	TRBV6-8	.	TRBJ1-5	CASRQTPNQPQHF	TGTGCCAGCAGGCAGACACCCAATCAGCCCCAGCATTTT
few	TRBV28	.	TRBJ1-5	CASSSNIRIHQPQHF	TGTGCCAGCAGTTCCAATATCCGGATACATCAGCCCCAGCATTTT
.	TRBV7-1	TRBD1	TRBJ1-5	CASSRGQGANQPQHF	TGTGCCAGCAGTAGAGGACAGGGGGCTAATCAGCCCCAGCATTTT
.	TRBV30	.	TRBJ2-3	CAWGTEGADTQYF	TGTGCCTGGGGAACAGAGGGGGCAGATACGCAGTATTTT
once	TRBV6-8	.	TRBJ2-7	CASRSSGGLYEQYF	TGTGCCAGCAGGAGCTCAGGCGGTCTCTACGAGCAGTACTTC
.	TRBV5-1	.	TRBJ2-2	CASSFVGSPGELFF	TGCGCCAGCAGCTTTGTCGGGAGCCCCGGGGAGCTGTTTTTT
.	TRBV23-1	.	TRBJ2-5	CASSQDPGPRETQYF	TGCGCCAGCAGCCAAGATCCGGGACCGAGAGAGACCCAGTACTTC
few	TRBV11-3	.	TRBJ1-4	CASSSYATNEKLFF	TGTGCCAGCAGCTCGTATGCAACTAATGAAAAACTGTTTTTT
few	TRBV11-3	.	TRBJ2-2	CASSTGRDTGELFF	TGTGCCAGCAGCACTGGACGGGACACCGGGGAGCTGTTTTTT
.	TRBV6-8	.	TRBJ1-5	CASSFLYNSNQPQHF	TGTGCCAGCAGTTTCCTCTACAATAGCAATCAGCCCCAGCATTTT